The 21 T cell receptor beta chains below all came from one sample that was sequenced in a study of blood T cell repertoires in COVID-19. Assay: immunoSEQ multiplex PCR; the TCRdb copy retains only in-frame clones and omits some. Of a few hundred thousand clones listed, about 88% were seen once; the top ten hold 7% to 7.5%. Material for sequencing was peripheral blood. These receptors originate from a woman in her sixties or seventies with COVID-19, enrolled during active disease.

The V gene is TRBV6-2 or TRBV6-3, the J gene TRBJ2-6; the D gene is possibly TRBD2 (5 bases). V gave up 6 bases and J gave up 4 bases, with 16 bases separating them. The V gene's germline CDR1 is MNHEY and CDR2 SVGEGT. The CDR3 has 16 amino acids. CDR3 residues: CASSPWGASGANVLTF. CDR3 sequence (DNA): TGTGCCAGCAGCCCCTGGGGAGCGTCCGGGGCCAACGTCCTGACTTTC.

This chain uses TRBV20-1 with TRBJ2-5; 10 positions agree with TRBD2. CDR3 length: 17 amino acids. From germline, CDR1 is DFQATT and CDR2 SNEGSKA (reference sequence). The J segment lost 6 bases and the V segment lost 3 bases, leaving 16 bases of the junction unmatched. The CDR3 region has the DNA TGCAGTGCTAGTCGTACCGCCGGACTAGCGGTACAACAGACCCAGTACTTC. This codes for CSASRTAGLAVQQTQYF.

The J gene is TRBJ2-1, the V gene TRBV5-1; possible D gene TRBD2, 6 bases. Germline CDR1 SGHRS, CDR2 YFSETQ. The CDR3 contains 18 residues. With 3 bases removed from V and 9 bases from J, the gap between germline ends came to 28 bases. CDR3 DNA sequence: TGCGCCAGCAGCTCAGCGGATATGGGGACTCCCCGCTGGGGTGAGCAGTTCTTC. The encoded protein is CASSSADMGTPRWGEQFF.

This chain joins TRBV13 and TRBJ1-4; no clear D. The germline CDR1 and CDR2 sequences are PRHDT and FYEKMQ (reference sequence). The CDR3 extends over 15 amino acids. V shed 2 bases and J shed 8 bases, with 15 bases lying between them. This chain's CDR3 is CASSLRGRGKEKLFF. CDR3 DNA: TGTGCCAGCAGCTTACGTGGCCGAGGGAAGGAAAAACTGTTTTTT.

V and J are TRBV6-5 and TRBJ2-7; a possible D gene is TRBD1 (5 bases). The CDR3 extends over 14 amino acids. Trimming removed 7 bases from V and 5 bases from J, with 18 bases in between. Germline lookup yields CDR1 MNHEY and CDR2 SVGAGI. The CDR3 protein is CASILLAGLNEQYF. CDR3 sequence (DNA): TGTGCCAGCATCCTGCTCGCAGGGTTGAACGAGCAGTACTTC.

The chain carries TRBV6-5 and TRBJ1-4; a weak D match, TRBD1 (5 bases). Germline values: CDR1 MNHEY, CDR2 SVGAGI. CDR3 size: 15 residues. V shed 7 bases and J shed 2 bases, with 14 bases lying between them. CDR3 nucleotide sequence: TGTGCCAGCATAAGGAATCAGGGCACTAATGAAAAACTGTTTTTT. This translates into CASIRNQGTNEKLFF.

This rearrangement joins TRBV19 to TRBJ1-2; TRBD1 is a possible D gene (5 bases). The CDR3 extends over 13 amino acids. The V gene lost 8 bases and the J gene lost 8 bases, with 18 bases spanning the gap. Germline V lookup: CDR1 LNHDA, CDR2 SQIVND (reference sequence). The CDR3 loop reads CASLRDPGEGYTF. The CDR3, as DNA: TGTGCCAGTCTTAGAGACCCGGGGGAGGGCTACACCTTC.

The chain uses TRBV5-1 and TRBJ2-5; 7 bases agree with TRBD2. J lost 3 bases, V lost 0 bases, and 14 bases had no gene match. The CDR3 runs 18 residues. Looked up from germline, CDR1 is SGHRS and CDR2 is YFSETQ. The chain's CDR3 is CASSLAIRLAEKEETQYF. As DNA, the CDR3 is TGCGCCAGCAGCTTGGCCATTCGGCTAGCGGAGAAGGAAGAGACCCAGTACTTC.

In its sample, this clone was seen once. This chain uses TRBV3-1 (or the pseudogene TRBV3-2) with TRBJ2-5; 8 bases map to TRBD2. This CDR3 is built from 15 residues. V dropped 5 bases and J dropped 4; count of bases not matched to a gene: 9. In germline, CDR1 is LGHDT, CDR2 YNNKEL (reference sequence). The CDR3 is CASSSSGGGRETQYF. The CDR3 DNA reads as TGTGCCAGCAGCTCCTCGGGGGGGGGCCGAGAGACCCAGTACTTC.

To note about this clone: At the DNA level, this CDR3 is encoded by other sequences in the same sample as well. V usage is TRBV7-9 and J usage is TRBJ2-7; TRBD1 matches at 7 bases. The V gene's germline CDR1 is SEHNR and CDR2 FQNEAQ (reference sequence). J was trimmed by 7 bases and V by 5 bases; bases with no gene match: 8. The CDR3 loop spans 13 amino acids. The DNA of the CDR3 is TGTGCCAGCAGCCCGCGACAGGGATATGAGCAGTACTTC. Protein sequence: CASSPRQGYEQYF.

CDR3 bases: TGTGCCAGTAGTATGCAGGGTCAGCCCCAGCATTTT. This gives the protein CASSMQGQPQHF. The chain links TRBV19 to TRBJ1-5; TRBD1 might be the D (5 bases). V was trimmed by 3 bases and J by 6 bases, leaving 6 bases between them. Per the germline V gene, CDR1 is LNHDA and CDR2 is SQIVND (reference sequence). The CDR3 loop spans 12 amino acids. The variable domain in full, completed from reference TRBV19 and TRBJ1-5, reads DGGITQSPKYLFRKEGQNVTLSCEQNLNHDAMYWYRQDPGQGLRLIYYSQIVNDFQKGDIAEGYSVSREKKESFPLTVTSAQKNPTAFYLCASSMQGQPQHFGDGTRLSIL.

The chain joins TRBV6-1 to TRBJ1-4, with 10 bases that match TRBD1. The trim removed 2 bases at V and 5 bases at J, leaving 14 bases unmatched. The CDR3 extends over 19 amino acids. Germline CDR1 reads MNHNS; CDR2 reads SASEGT. The CDR3: CASSESGQGVSTPNEKLFF. Here the CDR3 DNA reads TGTGCCAGCAGTGAATCTGGACAGGGGGTCTCCACCCCCAATGAAAAACTGTTTTTT.

The J gene is TRBJ1-2, the V gene TRBV29-1; D not resolved. The V end was cut by 0 bases, the J end by 7 bases, with 18 bases between. The germline gives CDR1 SQVTM, CDR2 ANQGSEA. The CDR3 loop spans 15 amino acids. CDR3 sequence reads: CSVEDLFEGSGGYTF. For the CDR3, the DNA is TGCAGCGTTGAAGATCTTTTTGAGGGTTCTGGTGGCTACACCTTC.

This chain links TRBV19 with TRBJ2-3; 13 bases line up with TRBD2. V shed 4 bases, J shed 5 bases, and the junction held 3 bases outside the gene matches. Per the germline V gene, CDR1 is LNHDA and CDR2 is SQIVND (reference sequence). This CDR3 comprises 15 residues. The CDR3 spells CASSTTSGGIDTQYF. In DNA form, the CDR3 reads TGTGCCAGTAGTACGACTAGCGGGGGGATAGATACGCAGTATTTT.

This chain connects TRBV30 to TRBJ2-7, with D perhaps matching TRBD1 (5 bases). There are 14 residues in the CDR3. Per germline, CDR1 GTSNPN and CDR2 SVGIG (reference sequence). V was shortened by 0 bases and J by 3 bases, with 12 bases between the two germline ends. The CDR3 coding sequence is TGTGCCTGGAGTGTTAGGGGCTTCCACTACGAGCAGTACTTC. Its protein is CAWSVRGFHYEQYF. The entire variable domain, with the rest obtained from reference TRBV30 and TRBJ2-7, is as follows: SQTIHQWPATLVQPVGSPLSLECTVEGTSNPNLYWYRQAAGRGLQLLFYSVGIGQISSEVPQNLSASRPQDRQFILSSKKLLLSDSGFYLCAWSVRGFHYEQYFGPGTRLTVT.

The chain recombines TRBV2 with TRBJ2-2; D gene ambiguous. Per the germline V gene, CDR1 is SNHLY and CDR2 is FYNNEI. The V and J ends lost 3 bases and 0 bases respectively, with 5 bases between them. The CDR3 runs 14 residues. For the CDR3, the DNA is TGTGCCAGCAGTGATCGGGCGAACACCGGGGAGCTGTTTTTT. Residues: CASSDRANTGELFF.

This chain connects TRBV19 to TRBJ1-3, with 11 bases fitting TRBD1. CDR3 length equals 20 residues. V was clipped by 4 bases and J by 1 base; unmatched bases: 15. From germline, CDR1 is LNHDA and CDR2 SQIVND (reference sequence). The CDR3 DNA reads TGTGCCAGTAGTAGTGATACGGGATGGACAGGGGGCAAATCTGGAAACACCATATATTTT. Translated, it gives CASSSDTGWTGGKSGNTIYF.

The chain links TRBV6-5 to TRBJ1-2; a possible D gene is TRBD1 (6 bases). Germline V gene data show CDR1 as MNHEY and CDR2 as SVGAGI. Trimming cost V 5 bases and J 5 bases, with 18 bases left between them. The CDR3 sequence is 15 residues long. As DNA, the CDR3 is TGTGCCAGCAGTAACAAAGGGGGGGTTGGTTATGGCTACACCTTC. It translates to CASSNKGGVGYGYTF.

This chain uses TRBV6-2 or TRBV6-3 with TRBJ2-2, with D tentatively TRBD1 (6 bases). The CDR3 contains 14 residues. Germline CDR1 and CDR2: MNHEY and SVGEGT. V was trimmed by 4 bases and J by 6 bases, leaving 12 bases between them. CDR3 in DNA: TGTGCCAGCAGTTTATGGGGGCGGGCCGGGGAGCTGTTTTTT. It is translated as CASSLWGRAGELFF.

The V gene is TRBV19, the J gene TRBJ1-2; perhaps TRBD1 as D (5 bases). Germline loops: CDR1 LNHDA, CDR2 SQIVND (reference sequence). This CDR3 region has 11 residues. Trimming stripped 5 bases from V and 6 bases from J, with 7 bases between. CDR3 amino acids: CASSAGNGYTF. The CDR3 DNA is TGTGCCAGTAGTGCAGGGAATGGCTACACCTTC.

The chain uses TRBV9 and TRBJ2-5, with TRBD2 matching 7 bases. Trimming cost V 2 bases and J 5 bases; bases outside gene matches: 9. Germline loops: CDR1 SGDLS, CDR2 YYNGEE. The CDR3 covers 15 residues. In DNA form, the CDR3 reads TGTGCCAGCAGCGTCACTCCCAGGGAGGGCGAGACCCAGTACTTC. Its translation is CASSVTPREGETQYF.